The 31 T cell receptor beta chains given below trace back to one sample, sequenced in a study of T cell clonotyping in hematopoietic cell transplantation. As to time point: recipient sample about 28 days before transplant, after cytoreduction. Only in-frame clones appear in the TCRdb table, and some are missing; sequencing was by immunoSEQ multiplex PCR. The data show about 45,000 clones, approximately 82% seen once. The input for sequencing was peripheral blood mononuclear cells, taken before stem cell transplant. These receptors came from a man aged 60 to 69 with myelodysplastic syndrome. Some clones in this sample may be carry-over from other donors' samples.

The CDR3 sequence: CASNPGTGANTEAFF. The CDR3 DNA reads as TGTGCCAGCAACCCCGGGACAGGGGCGAACACTGAAGCTTTCTTT. This sequence joins TRBV27 and TRBJ1-1; 10 bases map to TRBD1. The V segment lost 7 bases and the J segment 1 base; nucleotides outside the gene matches: 6. Germline values: CDR1 MNHEY, CDR2 SMNVEV (reference sequence). The CDR3 is 15 residues long.

The chain recombines TRBV2 with TRBJ1-6; 8 positions match TRBD1. Germline V gene sequence: CDR1 SNHLY, CDR2 FYNNEI. The ends lost 6 bases at V and 8 bases at J; junction bases unmatched: 6. The CDR3 runs to 14 residues. This chain's CDR3 is CASRRTGKDSPLHF. The CDR3 bases are TGTGCCAGCAGGAGGACAGGGAAGGATTCACCCCTCCACTTT.

This chain uses TRBV9 with TRBJ1-2, with D maybe TRBD1 (6 bases). Trimming stripped 3 bases from V and 4 bases from J, with 22 bases between. The V gene's germline CDR1 is SGDLS and CDR2 YYNGEE. The CDR3 loop spans 17 amino acids. This CDR3 is CASSEGGSNRASYGYTF. The CDR3 nucleotides are TGTGCCAGCAGCGAGGGGGGCTCGAACAGGGCAAGCTATGGCTACACCTTC.

The chain employs TRBV28 and TRBJ2-2, with D hard to call. Germline CDR1 MDHEN, CDR2 SYDVKM. V shed 6 bases and J shed 11 bases, with 22 bases lying between them. This CDR3 comprises 15 residues. CDR3 sequence reads: CASSPYPGVHGELFF. The CDR3 DNA reads TGTGCCAGCAGCCCTTACCCAGGAGTTCACGGAGAGCTGTTTTTT.

This chain links TRBV6-1 with TRBJ1-5, with 10 bases that match TRBD1. The CDR3 loop spans 15 amino acids. The trim removed 4 bases at V and 4 bases at J, leaving 4 bases unmatched. From germline, CDR1 is MNHNS and CDR2 SASEGT. This chain's CDR3 is CASSVGTGVNQPQHF. CDR3 sequence (DNA): TGTGCCAGCAGTGTCGGGACAGGGGTTAATCAGCCCCAGCATTTT.

This chain joins TRBV7-8 and TRBJ1-3, with D uncertain. Germline CDR1 reads SGHVS; CDR2 reads FQNEAQ. Trimming removed 0 bases from V and 0 bases from J, with 6 bases in between. The CDR3 runs 15 residues. CDR3 region: CASSLAQFSGNTIYF. The CDR3 nucleotides are TGTGCCAGCAGCTTAGCACAGTTCTCTGGAAACACCATATATTTT.

The J gene is TRBJ1-1, the V gene TRBV16; no clear D. The CDR3 sequence is 12 residues long. CDR1 and CDR2 from the germline V gene are KGHSY and FQNENV. V was shortened by 0 bases and J by 10 bases, with 9 bases between the two germline ends. CDR3 loop: CASSQSIPGAFF. Written as DNA, the CDR3 is TGTGCCAGCAGCCAATCTATCCCGGGAGCTTTCTTT.

This clone showed up just a few times. The chain has TRBV6-5 and TRBJ1-2, with D maybe TRBD1 (5 bases). CDR1 and CDR2 from the germline V gene are MNHEY and SVGAGI. The V end lost 6 bases, the J end lost 8 bases, and 16 bases lay between the germline ends. The CDR3 spans 13 residues. The CDR3 nucleotides read TGTGCCAGCAGCGACAGAGGGGTGAGAGGCTACACCTTC. Its translation: CASSDRGVRGYTF.

This rearrangement joins TRBV5-8 to TRBJ2-3, with TRBD2 identical over 8 bases. The CDR3 is made up of 15 amino acids. CDR1 is SGHTS and CDR2 is YDEGEE in the germline V gene. With V trimmed by 3 bases and J by 4 bases, 7 bases remained unmatched. In DNA form, the CDR3 reads TGTGCCAGCAGCTCGACTAGCGTTTTCGCAGATACGCAGTATTTT. Translating gives CASSSTSVFADTQYF.

The gene calls are TRBV6-5 and TRBJ1-6; 10 bases match TRBD1. V shed 0 bases and J 7 bases; nucleotides not matched to a gene: 3. The CDR3 is made up of 16 amino acids. Germline CDR1 MNHEY, CDR2 SVGAGI. As DNA, the CDR3 is TGTGCCAGCAGTTACTCGACGACAGGGGGCAATTCACCCCTCCACTTT. Encoded protein: CASSYSTTGGNSPLHF.

V usage is TRBV30 and J usage is TRBJ2-2; 9 nucleotides agree with TRBD2. The CDR3 contains 16 residues. In germline, CDR1 is GTSNPN, CDR2 SVGIG (reference sequence). J gave up 4 bases and V 0 bases, and 6 bases lay outside the gene matches. The DNA for the CDR3 is TGTGCCTGGAGTGTACGGTTAGCGGGGGCCACCGGGGAGCTGTTTTTT. Encoded protein: CAWSVRLAGATGELFF.

This sequence joins TRBV19 and TRBJ2-7; possibly TRBD1 for D (5 bases). V lost 1 base to trimming and J lost 4 bases, with 11 bases between them. Germline V gives CDR1 LNHDA, CDR2 SQIVND (reference sequence). This CDR3 has 14 residues. CDR3 DNA sequence: TGTGCCAGTAGTATAGGGCAGGGCGGATACGAGCAGTACTTC. Encoded protein: CASSIGQGGYEQYF.

The chain carries TRBV7-3 and TRBJ2-3; D tentatively reads TRBD1 or TRBD2 (5 bases each). Trimming took off 5 bases at V and 2 bases at J, with 14 bases between the two ends. This CDR3 is 15 amino acids long. The V gene's germline CDR1 is SGHTA and CDR2 FQGTGA. The CDR3 DNA is TGTGCCAGCAGCCCGAGGGACGGCAACACAGATACGCAGTATTTT. Translating gives CASSPRDGNTDTQYF.

The rearrangement links TRBV4-3 to TRBJ1-5, with D tentatively TRBD1 (5 bases). CDR1 is LGHNA and CDR2 is YSLEER in the germline V gene. The CDR3 length is 18 residues. V was shortened by 1 base and J by 0 bases, with 16 bases between the two germline ends. The DNA for the CDR3 is TGCGCCAGCAGCCAAGGCGTCCCCGCGGGGGTTAGCAATCAGCCCCAGCATTTT. It is translated as CASSQGVPAGVSNQPQHF.

This CDR3 reads CASSLKGSPGAFF. The DNA of the CDR3 is TGTGCCAGCAGCTTAAAGGGCAGCCCCGGGGCTTTCTTT. The gene calls are TRBV7-9 and TRBJ1-1; D gene uncertain. Trimming stripped 2 bases from V and 11 bases from J, with 15 bases between. Germline CDR1 and CDR2: SEHNR and FQNEAQ (reference sequence). CDR3 size: 13 residues.

V gene TRBV7-2 combines with J gene TRBJ2-7; D gene uncertain. The CDR3 has 13 amino acids. Trimming removed 5 bases at V and 5 bases at J, with 13 bases between. Germline CDR1 reads SGHTA; CDR2 reads FQGNSA. Here the CDR3 reads CASSRQFTDEQYF. Here the CDR3 DNA reads TGTGCCAGCAGCCGACAATTTACGGACGAGCAGTACTTC.

V and J are TRBV11-2 and TRBJ1-2; D unclear. V lost 4 bases, J lost 5 bases, and 14 bases lay in between. The germline V gene has CDR1 SGHAT and CDR2 FQNNGV. The CDR3 covers 14 residues. The CDR3 region is CASSSSATNYGYTF. In DNA form, the CDR3 reads TGTGCCAGCAGCTCCTCCGCGACAAATTATGGCTACACCTTC.

The rearrangement joins TRBV19 to TRBJ1-2; D is uncertain. There are 13 residues in the CDR3. V shed 4 bases and J shed 5 bases, with 11 bases lying between them. In germline, CDR1 is LNHDA, CDR2 SQIVND (reference sequence). CDR3 DNA: TGTGCCAGTAGTAGCACAGCGACTTATGGCTACACCTTC. Its protein product is CASSSTATYGYTF.

V gene TRBV19 combines with J gene TRBJ1-6; TRBD1 aligns across 10 bases. Looked up from germline, CDR1 is LNHDA and CDR2 is SQIVND (reference sequence). Losses at the gene ends were 7 bases for V and 13 bases for J; bases not matched to a gene: 10. This CDR3 has 14 residues. CDR3: CASTNGDRGSPLHF. In DNA form, the CDR3 reads TGTGCCAGTACCAACGGGGACAGGGGATCCCCCCTCCACTTT.

The chain has TRBV20-1 and TRBJ1-1; D remains ambiguous. The V end lost 6 bases, the J end lost 6 bases, and 11 bases lay between the germline ends. The germline gives CDR1 DFQATT, CDR2 SNEGSKA (reference sequence). There are 11 residues in the CDR3. CDR3 residues: CSASRAPEAFF. In DNA form, the CDR3 reads TGCAGTGCATCAAGGGCGCCTGAAGCTTTCTTT.

V gene TRBV30 combines with J gene TRBJ2-5; 10 bases line up with TRBD2. The germline gives CDR1 GTSNPN, CDR2 SVGIG (reference sequence). The junction had 1 base not matched to a gene; V was cut back by 0 bases and J by 0 bases. This CDR3 is built from 15 residues. The CDR3 DNA reads TGTGCCTGGAGTGTACTAGCGGGGAACCAAGAGACCCAGTACTTC. It translates to CAWSVLAGNQETQYF.

This chain's CDR3 is CASSLGGRVGSPLHF. The CDR3 nucleotides are TGTGCCAGCAGCTTAGGGGGCAGGGTAGGGTCACCCCTCCACTTT. The chain employs TRBV7-8 and TRBJ1-6; tentatively, D is TRBD1 (5 bases). The germline V and J ends were trimmed by 1 base and 10 bases, with 14 bases remaining between them. The CDR3 extends over 15 amino acids. Germline V CDR1 and CDR2: SGHVS, FQNEAQ. The variable domain in full, with the rest retrieved from reference TRBV7-8 and TRBJ1-6, is GAGVSQSPRYKVAKRGQDVALRCDPISGHVSLFWYQQALGQGPEFLTYFQNEAQLDKSGLPSDRFFAERPEGSVSTLKIQRTQQEDSAVYLCASSLGGRVGSPLHFGNGTRLTVT.

The genes are TRBV10-3 and TRBJ2-6; D is unclear. Looked up from germline, CDR1 is ENHRY and CDR2 is SYGVKD. The CDR3 is 15 residues long. The V end lost 8 bases, the J end lost 4 bases, and 15 bases lay between the germline ends. CDR3 nucleotide sequence: TGTGCCATCGCGTCGCACGCCAGCGGGGCCAACGTCCTGACTTTC. Translated, it gives CAIASHASGANVLTF.

This chain joins TRBV30 and TRBJ1-6; 7 bases fit TRBD1. The CDR3 covers 16 residues. Germline V gives CDR1 GTSNPN, CDR2 SVGIG (reference sequence). The V gene end was trimmed by 1 base and the J gene end by 7 bases; junction bases not matched to a gene: 10. The CDR3 DNA sequence: TGTGCCTGGAGTGAAGGGGGCCCGGTGGGCAATTCACCCCTCCACTTT. This codes for CAWSEGGPVGNSPLHF.

This sequence joins TRBV6-4 and TRBJ2-3; 12 positions match TRBD2. Looked up from germline, CDR1 is MRHNA and CDR2 is SNTAGT. This CDR3 has 15 amino acids. Losses at the gene ends were 4 bases for V and 2 bases for J; bases not matched to a gene: 1. The CDR3 is CASSASGGATDTQYF. The CDR3, as DNA: TGTGCCAGCAGTGCTAGCGGGGGGGCCACAGATACGCAGTATTTT.

The chain carries TRBV15 and TRBJ2-7, with D possibly being TRBD2 (5 bases). V lost 7 bases and J 5 bases, leaving 21 bases between the germline ends. The CDR3 contains 15 residues. Germline V gives CDR1 LNHNV, CDR2 YYDKDF (reference sequence). CDR3 sequence (DNA): TGTGCCACCAAACCTAGCCCCTTAGGAATCCACGAGCAGTACTTC. Its protein is CATKPSPLGIHEQYF.

This clone is a singleton in its sample. The V gene is TRBV5-1, the J gene TRBJ2-1; a weak D match, TRBD2 (5 bases). Deletions cut 0 bases from V and 4 bases from J, with 11 bases between. CDR1 is SGHRS, CDR2 YFSETQ, per germline. The CDR3 has 15 amino acids. Here the CDR3 DNA reads TGCGCCAGCAGCTTGGGACTACTCACGTACAATGAGCAGTTCTTC. It encodes CASSLGLLTYNEQFF.

The genes are TRBV4-3 and TRBJ2-3, with D perhaps matching TRBD1 or TRBD2 (5 bases each). Trimming shortened V by 0 bases and J by 3 bases, and 16 bases separated the two germline ends. Germline V lookup: CDR1 LGHNA, CDR2 YSLEER. CDR3 size: 17 residues. The CDR3 reads CASSQDQRSWGTDTQYF. The CDR3 bases are TGCGCCAGCAGCCAAGATCAGAGGAGCTGGGGGACAGATACGCAGTATTTT.

The V call is TRBV5-6, the J call TRBJ2-6, with D perhaps assigned TRBD1 or TRBD2 (5 bases each). V was clipped by 3 bases and J by 0 bases, with 7 bases between them. In germline, CDR1 is SGHDT, CDR2 YYEEEE. The CDR3 runs to 15 residues. In nucleotides, the CDR3 is TGTGCCAGCAGCTCGGGGCCCTCTGGGGCCAACGTCCTGACTTTC. Translation: CASSSGPSGANVLTF.

This chain connects TRBV16 to TRBJ2-2, with TRBD1 as a possible D gene (5 bases). V shed 0 bases and J shed 6 bases, with 8 bases lying between them. The V gene's germline CDR1 is KGHSY and CDR2 FQNENV. This CDR3 is built from 14 residues. CDR3 DNA sequence: TGTGCCAGCAGCCAATCGAAGGGGCCCGGGGAGCTGTTTTTT. It encodes CASSQSKGPGELFF.

The count of this clone is one. This rearrangement joins TRBV4-3 to TRBJ1-2; 8 bases align to TRBD1. Per germline, CDR1 LGHNA and CDR2 YSLEER. V lost 0 bases to trimming and J lost 8 bases; unmatched junction nucleotides: 8. CDR3 size: 15 residues. The CDR3 DNA reads TGCGCCAGCAGCCAAGATCGTTCCAGGACAGGGGGCTACACCTTC. Its protein product is CASSQDRSRTGGYTF.